The next 17 T cell receptor beta chains were all read from a single sample in a study of CD8 T cells in Susac syndrome (dated by TCRdb to about 2019). Receptors were amplified or captured by the immunoSEQ multiplex PCR assay. RNA was extracted using the RNeasy kit, and about 0.5 to 1 microgram was reverse transcribed with random hexamers. TCRdb redid the processing of the public reads, applying fastp at Q25 and MiXCR, and retained in-frame beta chains. For every CDR3 protein sequence, its rows merge into one entry that carries the most common genes and DNA. The sample has some 300,000 distinct CDR3 sequences on record, approximately 85% of them singletons. Roughly 0.21% of the sample is taken by the ten largest. Sequencing was carried out using CD8+ T cells from PBMCs. These receptors originate from a human donor with multiple sclerosis.

This chain connects TRBV19 to TRBJ1-1, with a tentative D call TRBD1 (6 bases). The length of the CDR3 is 15 residues. The germline V and J ends were trimmed by 10 bases and 5 bases, with 23 bases remaining between them. Germline loops: CDR1 LNHDA, CDR2 SQIVND (reference sequence). CDR3 sequence reads: CATRDPTGTPTEAFF. The CDR3 DNA reads TGTGCCACCCGGGACCCCACCGGGACACCAACTGAAGCTTTCTTT.

The chain couples TRBV9 to TRBJ1-2, with D perhaps TRBD1 (6 bases). The CDR3 has 11 amino acids. CDR1 is SGDLS and CDR2 is YYNGEE in the germline V gene. V was trimmed by 0 bases and J by 14 bases, leaving 11 bases between them. CDR3 nucleotide sequence: TGTGCCAGCAGCGTAGACGGCGGACAGACCTTC. It yields the protein CASSVDGGQTF.

V and J are TRBV6-6 and TRBJ1-3; possibly TRBD1 for D (6 bases). In germline, CDR1 is MNHNY, CDR2 SVGAGI (reference sequence). V was pared by 0 bases and J by 4 bases, with 10 bases between. The CDR3 loop spans 15 amino acids. The CDR3 loop is CASSYSQGSGNTIYF. The CDR3 bases are TGTGCCAGCAGTTACTCCCAGGGGTCCGGAAACACCATATATTTT.

This clonotype was seen a single time. The V call is TRBV5-4, the J call TRBJ2-5; TRBD2 matches 7 bases. The CDR3 is 13 residues long. The V gene's germline CDR1 is SGHNT and CDR2 YYREEE (reference sequence). Losses at the gene ends were 4 bases for V and 3 bases for J; bases not matched to a gene: 3. CDR3 sequence (DNA): TGTGCCAGCAGCATGAGCGGGAAAGAGACCCAGTACTTC. It encodes CASSMSGKETQYF.

This clonotype has a single count. This chain connects TRBV19 to TRBJ2-1; perhaps D is TRBD1 or TRBD2 (5 bases each). Per germline, CDR1 LNHDA and CDR2 SQIVND (reference sequence). The CDR3 has 13 residues. Trimming cost V 1 base and J 8 bases, with 9 bases left between them. CDR3 sequence: CASSIVRGHEQFF. The DNA of the CDR3 is TGTGCCAGTAGTATAGTGAGGGGACATGAGCAGTTCTTC.

The V and J genes are TRBV2 and TRBJ2-7, with unresolved D. Trimming cost V 7 bases and J 5 bases, with 12 bases left between them. The CDR3 contains 12 residues. Germline V CDR1 and CDR2: SNHLY, FYNNEI. Here the CDR3 DNA reads TGTGCCAGCACGACTGGCGCGAACGAGCAGTACTTC. Encoded protein: CASTTGANEQYF.

CDR3 sequence reads: CASSPERETGPSTDTQYF. CDR3 coding DNA: TGTGCCAGCTCACCCGAGCGGGAAACAGGGCCCAGCACAGATACGCAGTATTTT. The gene calls are TRBV18 and TRBJ2-3, with a tentative D call TRBD2 (7 bases). V gave up 3 bases and J gave up 0 bases, with 19 bases separating them. The CDR3 is 18 amino acids. Per germline, CDR1 KGHSH and CDR2 LQKENI. Full variable domain (outside the CDR3, taken from reference TRBV18 and TRBJ2-3): NAGVMQNPRHLVRRRGQEARLRCSPMKGHSHVYWYRQLPEEGLKFMVYLQKENIIDESGMPKERFSAEFPKEGPSILRIQQVVRGDSAAYFCASSPERETGPSTDTQYFGPGTRLTVL.

The genes are TRBV11-3 and TRBJ2-3, with 7 bases matching TRBD1. CDR3 length: 14 amino acids. Germline V gene data show CDR1 as SGHNT and CDR2 as YENEEA. After removal of 11 bases from V and 1 base from J, the junction contained 9 bases not matched to a gene. Written as DNA, the CDR3 is TGTGCCTCATTAGGGGGCGGAGGCACAGATACGCAGTATTTT. This gives the protein CASLGGGGTDTQYF. The full variable domain, with the rest looked up from reference TRBV11-3 and TRBJ2-3, is EAGVVQSPRYKIIEKKQPVAFWCNPISGHNTLYWYLQNLGQGPELLIRYENEEAVDDSQLPKDRFSAERLKGVDSTLKIQPAELGDSAVYLCASLGGGGTDTQYFGPGTRLTVL.

The chain employs TRBV6-2 or TRBV6-3 and TRBJ1-5; unclear D gene. The CDR3 contains 14 residues. V was trimmed by 4 bases and J by 1 base, leaving 8 bases between them. Germline CDR1 is MNHEY and CDR2 is SVGEGT. This CDR3 is CASSFWISNQPQHF. The CDR3 DNA sequence: TGTGCCAGCAGTTTTTGGATAAGCAATCAGCCCCAGCATTTT.

The rearrangement joins TRBV6-6 to TRBJ2-1; TRBD1 matches 9 bases. The trim removed 7 bases at V and 5 bases at J, leaving 9 bases unmatched. Germline loops: CDR1 MNHNY, CDR2 SVGAGI (reference sequence). The CDR3 contains 15 residues. The CDR3 protein is CASILQGADNNEQFF. CDR3 nucleotides: TGTGCCAGCATCTTACAGGGGGCAGACAACAATGAGCAGTTCTTC.

The rearrangement links TRBV6-6 to TRBJ2-7, with 11 bases identical to TRBD1. The CDR3 totals 15 residues. V shed 6 bases, J shed 5 bases, and the junction held 9 bases outside the gene matches. Germline values: CDR1 MNHNY, CDR2 SVGAGI (reference sequence). CDR3 sequence reads: CASRSGQGAYDEQYF. CDR3 sequence (DNA): TGTGCCAGCAGATCTGGACAGGGGGCTTACGACGAGCAGTACTTC.

The rearrangement joins TRBV6-2 or TRBV6-3 to TRBJ2-7; possibly TRBD1 or TRBD2 for D (6 bases each). The CDR3 runs 15 residues. Trimming left V 0 bases short and J 3 bases short, with 12 bases between. The germline gives CDR1 MNHEY, CDR2 SVGEGT. CDR3 DNA: TGTGCCAGCAGTTACTCGACAGGAGGGTACTACGAGCAGTACTTC. Amino acids: CASSYSTGGYYEQYF.

The chain is built from TRBV19 and TRBJ2-7; D is perhaps TRBD1 or TRBD2 (5 bases each). This CDR3 has 18 amino acids. Germline V gene data show CDR1 as LNHDA and CDR2 as SQIVND (reference sequence). V was pared by 4 bases and J by 5 bases, with 27 bases between. In DNA, the CDR3 is TGTGCCAGTAGTACTCAGCCACTCCAGGGACGTCGAAGGAACGAGCAGTACTTC. It specifies CASSTQPLQGRRRNEQYF. Full variable domain (outside the CDR3, taken from reference TRBV19 and TRBJ2-7): DGGITQSPKYLFRKEGQNVTLSCEQNLNHDAMYWYRQDPGQGLRLIYYSQIVNDFQKGDIAEGYSVSREKKESFPLTVTSAQKNPTAFYLCASSTQPLQGRRRNEQYFGPGTRLTVT.

The J gene is TRBJ2-1, the V gene TRBV6-2 or TRBV6-3; no reliable D call. The V gene lost 5 bases and the J gene lost 0 bases, with 8 bases spanning the gap. This CDR3 region has 14 residues. Looked up from germline, CDR1 is MNHEY and CDR2 is SVGEGT. The CDR3 DNA sequence: TGTGCCAGCAGTCCCCCTCGCTCCTACAATGAGCAGTTCTTC. Protein product: CASSPPRSYNEQFF.

This chain uses TRBV18 with TRBJ1-1; 10 bases are a match to TRBD1. CDR3 length equals 14 residues. J gave up 5 bases and V 4 bases, and 4 bases lay outside the gene matches. Germline V gene data show CDR1 as KGHSH and CDR2 as LQKENI. The CDR3 loop reads CASSRPGQGTEAFF. In nucleotides, the CDR3 is TGTGCCAGCTCACGACCGGGACAGGGGACTGAAGCTTTCTTT.

This chain connects TRBV4-3 to TRBJ1-6, with a tentative D call TRBD1 (5 bases). Germline CDR1 LGHNA, CDR2 YSLEER. This CDR3 is built from 18 residues. Trimming removed 0 bases at V and 8 bases at J, with 20 bases between. CDR3 DNA: TGCGCCAGCAGCCAAGACCCCGGTGGGGCAGGGAGGGATTCACCCCTCCACTTT. Translation gives CASSQDPGGAGRDSPLHF.

The genes are TRBV28 and TRBJ2-3; D is unclear. Germline lookup yields CDR1 MDHEN and CDR2 SYDVKM. V lost 5 bases and J 14 bases, leaving 20 bases between the germline ends. CDR3 size: 13 residues. CDR3 sequence reads: CASSRTYPGLPYF. CDR3 nucleotides: TGTGCCAGCAGTCGTACCTATCCCGGCCTCCCGTATTTT.